The clone carrying this T cell receptor beta chain was counted only a few times. Its antigen is unidentified. Per the germline V gene, CDR1 is SGHDT and CDR2 is YYEEEE. The CDR3 sequence is 15 residues long. Trimming left V 3 bases short and J 0 bases short, with 13 bases between. The PCR was carried out with 60 Vbeta primers and 13 Jbeta primers. Sequencing used immunoSEQ multiplex PCR; TCRdb keeps in-frame clones, though not all of them. This sample yields 93,000 or so clones, of which 65% to 85% are seen a single time; approximately 4.3% belongs to the top ten. These data originate in a study of cytomegalovirus exposure and HLA in healthy donors. Healthy bone marrow donors formed the donor group. General study points: Earlier analysis found most TCR beta V segments productive about 87% or about 30% of the time. From TCR beta sequences, most subjects' HLA-A and HLA-B alleles were reportedly predicted accurately. Reports credit the classifier with highly specific, highly sensitive diagnosis of cytomegalovirus status.

The rearrangement joins TRBV5-6 to TRBJ2-7; tentative D call: TRBD2 (7 bases). Sequencing was carried out using PBMCs. This sequence originates from a man between 45 and 60 years old in good health and CMV-seropositive. In DNA form, the CDR3 reads TGTGCCAGCAGCTGGTTAGGGGGGGACTCCTACGAGCAGTACTTC. The encoded protein is CASSWLGGDSYEQYF.